The subject of this entry is one T cell receptor (beta chain). Antigen: not known. During the collection period, no donor immune events like infections were recorded. The record originates from a study of identifying expanded T cells in peripheral blood. Trimming left V 6 bases short and J 9 bases short, with 12 bases between. The germline CDR1 and CDR2 sequences are LNHDA and SQIVND (reference sequence). This CDR3 comprises 12 residues. Sequencing was performed with immunoSEQ multiplex PCR; in TCRdb, only in-frame clones are kept and a portion is missing. The sample lists about 90,000 clones; 85% were seen once. The study's findings and limits: Over two and four weeks, about 15 and 19 clones changed, versus approximately 1.1 between replicates. Roughly two-week clone count variance significantly increased as total template count grew.

V usage is TRBV19 and J usage is TRBJ1-5, with D unresolved. This clonotype was obtained from a person between 18 and 75 years old in good health. The source material was blood. CDR3 sequence reads: CASSGSRGPQHF. The CDR3 coding sequence is TGTGCCAGTAGCGGCAGCCGGGGGCCCCAGCATTTT.